This record covers a single T cell receptor beta chain. The method was immunoSEQ multiplex PCR; TCRdb's version includes in-frame clones alone and lacks a portion of them. This table holds around 250,000 clones, about four fifths found once. These data are taken from a study of blood T cell repertoires in COVID-19. Overall study: T cells, B-cell-depleted T cells, or PBMCs supplied cDNA or gDNA.

CDR3 size: 13 residues. In germline, CDR1 is GTSNPN, CDR2 SVGIG (reference sequence). V was clipped by 2 bases and J by 4 bases, with 11 bases between them. The clonotype originates from a woman in her thirties or forties who had recovered from COVID-19. The chain joins TRBV30 to TRBJ2-5; D uncertain. The source material was peripheral blood. This CDR3 is CAWSIGFGETQYF. The CDR3 bases are TGTGCCTGGAGTATTGGTTTCGGAGAGACCCAGTACTTC.